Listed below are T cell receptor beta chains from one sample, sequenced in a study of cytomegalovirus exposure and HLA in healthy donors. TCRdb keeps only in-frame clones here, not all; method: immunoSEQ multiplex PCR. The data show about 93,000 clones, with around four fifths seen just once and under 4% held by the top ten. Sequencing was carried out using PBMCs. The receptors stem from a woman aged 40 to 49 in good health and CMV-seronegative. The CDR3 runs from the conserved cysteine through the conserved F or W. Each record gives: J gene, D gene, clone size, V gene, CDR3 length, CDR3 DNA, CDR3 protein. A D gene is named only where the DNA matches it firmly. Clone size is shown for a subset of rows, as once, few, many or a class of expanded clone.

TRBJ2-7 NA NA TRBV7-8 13 TGTGCCAGCAGCTTAGATAGAACGGGCGAGCAGTACTTC CASSLDRTGEQYF
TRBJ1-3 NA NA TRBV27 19 TGTGCCAGCAGTCCCACGCCCCACGGAAGAGGATTCTCTGGAAACACCATATATTTT CASSPTPHGRGFSGNTIYF
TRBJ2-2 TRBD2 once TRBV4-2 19 TGTGCCAGCAGCCGGACTAGCGGGAGGGCAGGAGCGAACACCGGGGAGCTGTTTTTT CASSRTSGRAGANTGELFF
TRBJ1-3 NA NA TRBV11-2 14 TGTGCCAGCAGCTTATTATCTCAGGGAAACACCATATATTTT CASSLLSQGNTIYF
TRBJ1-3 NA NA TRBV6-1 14 TGTGCCAGCAGGGCATCTTACTCTGGAAACACCATATATTTT CASRASYSGNTIYF
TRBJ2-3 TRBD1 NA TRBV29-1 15 TGCAGCGTTGAGAGACAGGGAGTGGGCACAGATACGCAGTATTTT CSVERQGVGTDTQYF
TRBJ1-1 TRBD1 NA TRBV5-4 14 TGTGCCAGCAGCCCGGACAGGGGGGGGACTGAAGCTTTCTTT CASSPDRGGTEAFF
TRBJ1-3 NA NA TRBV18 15 TGTGCCAGCTCACCACTTAGGAGACCTGGAAACACCATATATTTT CASSPLRRPGNTIYF
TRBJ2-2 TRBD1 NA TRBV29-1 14 TGCAGCGTCCACAGGGGGCGGGACACCGGGGAGCTGTTTTTT CSVHRGRDTGELFF
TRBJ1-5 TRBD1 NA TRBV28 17 TGTGCCAGCAGGTCCGGGACAGGGAGGCAGGACAATCAGCCCCAGCATTTT CASRSGTGRQDNQPQHF
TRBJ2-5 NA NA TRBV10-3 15 TGTGCCATCAGTGAGCAGATAGGGGGGGGTGAGACCCAGTACTTC CAISEQIGGGETQYF
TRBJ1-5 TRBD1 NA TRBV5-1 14 TGCGCCACCTCGACAGGGGAGGAGGATCAGCCCCAGCATTTT CATSTGEEDQPQHF
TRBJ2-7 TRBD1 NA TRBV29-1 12 TGCAGCGGAGGACAGGGGGCGAACGAGCAGTACTTC CSGGQGANEQYF
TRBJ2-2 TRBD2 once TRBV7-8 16 TGTGCCAGCAGCGTCCCTAGCGGCCCGAACACCGGGGAGCTGTTTTTT CASSVPSGPNTGELFF
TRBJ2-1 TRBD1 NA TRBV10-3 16 TGTGCCATCAGTGCTGGACAGGGGACGTCCTACAATGAGCAGTTCTTC CAISAGQGTSYNEQFF
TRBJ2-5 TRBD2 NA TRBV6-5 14 TGTGCCAGCAGTTACGGGACTAGCGAAGAGACCCAGTACTTC CASSYGTSEETQYF
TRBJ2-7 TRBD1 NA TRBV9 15 TGTGCCAGCAGTAACACAGGGGATTCCAGGTTCGAGCAGTACTTC CASSNTGDSRFEQYF
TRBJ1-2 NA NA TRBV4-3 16 TGCGCCAGCAGCCCGGGACAAGTGAGATCGGACTATGGCTACACCTTC CASSPGQVRSDYGYTF
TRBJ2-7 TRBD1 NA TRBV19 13 TGTGCCAGTAGGGACAGGGGGTCCTACGAGCAGTACTTC CASRDRGSYEQYF
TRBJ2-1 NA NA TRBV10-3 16 TGTGCCATCAGTGGGGATTTAGCCGGAGGGCCCGATGAGCAGTTCTTC CAISGDLAGGPDEQFF
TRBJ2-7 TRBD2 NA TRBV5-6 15 TGTGCCAGCAGCTTGTGGGCCAGCGGGAGGTACGAGCAGTACTTC CASSLWASGRYEQYF
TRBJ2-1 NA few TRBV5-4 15 TGTGCCAGCAGCTTGGACTTGAGCTCCTACAATGAGCAGTTCTTC CASSLDLSSYNEQFF
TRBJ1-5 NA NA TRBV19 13 TGTGCCAGTAGCCGACAGATCAATCAGCCCCAGCATTTT CASSRQINQPQHF
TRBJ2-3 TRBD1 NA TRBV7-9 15 TGTGCCAGCAGCAAAGGGACAGGGGTAACAGATACGCAGTATTTT CASSKGTGVTDTQYF
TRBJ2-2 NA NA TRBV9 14 TGTGCCAGCAGCGTAGGAGGTCCCCCCGGGGAGCTGTTTTTT CASSVGGPPGELFF
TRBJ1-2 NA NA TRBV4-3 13 TGCGCCAGCAGCCAAGAAGGTCGGAGAGGCTACACCTTC CASSQEGRRGYTF
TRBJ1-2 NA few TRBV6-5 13 TGTGCCAGCAGTCAAGGGGGACCCTATGGCTACACCTTC CASSQGGPYGYTF
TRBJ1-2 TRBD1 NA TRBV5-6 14 TGTGCCAGCAGCTCCGGGACAGGGTACTATGGCTACACCTTC CASSSGTGYYGYTF
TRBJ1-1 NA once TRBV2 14 TGTGCCAGCAGTGATAGGCAGGGAAACACTGAAGCTTTCTTT CASSDRQGNTEAFF
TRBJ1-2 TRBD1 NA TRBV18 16 TGTGCCAGCTCACCTAGCAACAGGGGAGGTGACTATGGCTACACCTTC CASSPSNRGGDYGYTF
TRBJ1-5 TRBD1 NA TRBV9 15 TGTGCCAGCAGCAACGACAGGGGGCTAGATCGGCCCCAGCATTTT CASSNDRGLDRPQHF
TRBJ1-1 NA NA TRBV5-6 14 TGTGCCAGCAGCTCAGGGGCAGGGGACACTGAAGCTTTCTTT CASSSGAGDTEAFF
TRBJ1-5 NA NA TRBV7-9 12 TGTGCCAGCAGCCTTAACAATCAGCCCCAGCATTTT CASSLNNQPQHF
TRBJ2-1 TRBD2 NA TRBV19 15 TGTGCCAGTAGTCGGGAGGGGCTAGCGGGAATGGGGCAGTTCTTC CASSREGLAGMGQFF
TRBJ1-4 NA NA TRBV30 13 TGTGCCTGGAGTTGGGCGACAGATGAAAAACTGTTTTTT CAWSWATDEKLFF
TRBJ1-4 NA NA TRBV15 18 TGTGCCACCAGCAGAGAGAGACTAGGGGCCCGGGGGTGGGAAAAACTGTTTTTT CATSRERLGARGWEKLFF